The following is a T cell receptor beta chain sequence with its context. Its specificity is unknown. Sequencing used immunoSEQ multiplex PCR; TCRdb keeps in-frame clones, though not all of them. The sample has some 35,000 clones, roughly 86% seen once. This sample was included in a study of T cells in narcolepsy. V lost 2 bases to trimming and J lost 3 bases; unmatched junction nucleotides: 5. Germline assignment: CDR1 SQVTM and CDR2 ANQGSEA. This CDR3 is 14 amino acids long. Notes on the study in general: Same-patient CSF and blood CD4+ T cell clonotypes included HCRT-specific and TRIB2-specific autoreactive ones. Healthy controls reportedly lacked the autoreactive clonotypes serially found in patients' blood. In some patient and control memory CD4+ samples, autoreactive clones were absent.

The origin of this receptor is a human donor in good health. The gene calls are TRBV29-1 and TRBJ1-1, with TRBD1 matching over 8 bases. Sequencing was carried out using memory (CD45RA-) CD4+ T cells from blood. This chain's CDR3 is CSVEPWGQDTEAFF. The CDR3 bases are TGCAGCGTTGAACCTTGGGGACAGGACACTGAAGCTTTCTTT.